This T cell receptor beta chain was retrieved from a study of cytomegalovirus exposure and HLA in healthy donors. The primer mix had 60 Vbeta and 13 Jbeta primers. Sequencing was performed with immunoSEQ multiplex PCR; in TCRdb, only in-frame clones are kept and a portion is missing. Of about 110,000 clones in the sample, around three quarters were seen once. This CDR3 has 16 amino acids. Germline V lookup: CDR1 KGHSH, CDR2 LQKENI. V was clipped by 3 bases and J by 5 bases; unmatched bases: 7. Study conclusions and caveats: The study had only CMV serostatus as immune exposure information. The study labeled about 160 TCR beta chains cytomegalovirus-associated. Evidence from a later analysis indicated that most CMV-associated TCR beta chains looked HLA-restricted.

This clone has a handful of counts. Its cognate antigen is unknown. Donors sampled were nominally healthy, though unrecorded immune exposures were likely. The rearrangement links TRBV18 to TRBJ2-2, with 9 bases that match TRBD1. The origin of this receptor is a boy aged 5 to 17 in good health and CMV-seronegative. Material for sequencing was PBMCs. The CDR3 bases are TGTGCCAGCTCACCTCCCGGGGACAGGGTGACCGGGGAGCTGTTTTTT. It specifies CASSPPGDRVTGELFF. Full variable domain (rest looked up from reference TRBV18 and TRBJ2-2): NAGVMQNPRHLVRRRGQEARLRCSPMKGHSHVYWYRQLPEEGLKFMVYLQKENIIDESGMPKERFSAEFPKEGPSILRIQQVVRGDSAAYFCASSPPGDRVTGELFFGEGSRLTVL.